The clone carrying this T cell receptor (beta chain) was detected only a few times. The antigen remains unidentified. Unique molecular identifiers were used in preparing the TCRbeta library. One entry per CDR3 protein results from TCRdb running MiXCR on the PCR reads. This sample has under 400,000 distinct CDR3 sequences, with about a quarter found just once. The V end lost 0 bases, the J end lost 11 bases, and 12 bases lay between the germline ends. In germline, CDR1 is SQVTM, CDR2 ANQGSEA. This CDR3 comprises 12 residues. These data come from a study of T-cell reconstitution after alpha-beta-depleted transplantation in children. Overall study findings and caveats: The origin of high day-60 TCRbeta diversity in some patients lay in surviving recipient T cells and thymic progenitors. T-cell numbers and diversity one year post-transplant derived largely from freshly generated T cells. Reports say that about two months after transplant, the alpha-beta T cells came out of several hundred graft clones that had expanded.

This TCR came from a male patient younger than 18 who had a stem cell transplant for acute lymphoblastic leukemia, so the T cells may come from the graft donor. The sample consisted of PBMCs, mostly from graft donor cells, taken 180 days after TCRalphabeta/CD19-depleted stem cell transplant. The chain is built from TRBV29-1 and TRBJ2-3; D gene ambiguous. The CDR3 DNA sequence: TGCAGCGTTGAAGATCTAGGTTCTCGGCAGTATTTT. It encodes CSVEDLGSRQYF.